The 23 T cell receptor beta chains below come from one sample, sequenced in a study of shared clonotypes between healthy human individuals. Repertoires were generated with immunoSEQ multiplex PCR, while TCRdb's copy carries only in-frame clones and drops some. This sample has about 2 million clones, with 95% found just once. The sample taken for sequencing was naive CD4+ T cells sorted from blood. The subset was: CD45RA+ positively selected. These receptors all come from a man aged 18 to 35 in good health.

The chain employs TRBV5-1 and TRBJ1-2, with 8 bases that match TRBD1. J gave up 3 bases and V 4 bases, and 8 bases lay outside the gene matches. Germline CDR1 and CDR2: SGHRS and YFSETQ. The CDR3 spans 15 residues. The CDR3 DNA is TGCGCCAGCAGCACGGGACAGGCGACGTACTATGGCTACACCTTC. It codes for CASSTGQATYYGYTF.

J is TRBJ1-5 and V is TRBV7-2; D gene ambiguous. V was trimmed by 1 base and J by 1 base, leaving 8 bases between them. Germline CDR1 reads SGHTA; CDR2 reads FQGNSA. This CDR3 spans 15 amino acids. In DNA form, the CDR3 reads TGTGCCAGCAGCTTAGAGGGTAAGAGCAATCAGCCCCAGCATTTT. Translating it yields CASSLEGKSNQPQHF.

The chain combines TRBV14 with TRBJ2-1, with D possibly TRBD2 on 6 matching bases. The CDR3 has 16 amino acids. Germline values: CDR1 SGHDN, CDR2 FVKESK. V was trimmed by 6 bases and J by 0 bases, leaving 15 bases between them. Written as DNA, the CDR3 is TGTGCCAGCAGATCCCTCATCGGGGGCTCCTACAATGAGCAGTTCTTC. Its translation: CASRSLIGGSYNEQFF.

In this sample, this clone turned up once. This may come from a read error, since a much larger clone is one base off. The genes are TRBV19 and TRBJ1-6, with 8 bases fitting TRBD1. The V and J ends lost 5 bases and 9 bases, in that order; junction bases with no gene match: 9. The germline V gene encodes CDR1 LNHDA and CDR2 SQIVND (reference sequence). The CDR3 totals 15 residues. This CDR3 is CASSSWTGSTSPLHF. The CDR3 nucleotides are TGTGCCAGTAGTTCCTGGACAGGGAGTACTTCACCCCTCCACTTT.

The rearrangement joins TRBV5-4 to TRBJ1-1; TRBD1 might be the D (6 bases). CDR1 and CDR2 (germline): SGHNT, YYREEE (reference sequence). The CDR3 is 13 amino acids. Trimming removed 4 bases from V and 5 bases from J, with 12 bases in between. CDR3 nucleotides: TGTGCCAGCAGCCTACAGGGTGTAACTGAAGCTTTCTTT. This codes for CASSLQGVTEAFF.

As to this clone: The junction departs from germline at one end; a sequencing error may be responsible. This chain uses TRBV2 with TRBJ1-2; D may be TRBD1 (6 bases). CDR1 SNHLY and CDR2 FYNNEI come from the germline V gene. CDR3 length equals 14 residues. The DNA for the CDR3 is TGTGCCAGCAGGGGTACAGGGAACCCTGGTGGCCACACCTTC. It is translated as CASRGTGNPGGHTF.

CDR3 residues: CASSPSQGPSNQPQHF. Here the CDR3 DNA reads TGTGCCAGCAGTCCATCGCAAGGGCCTAGCAATCAGCCCCAGCATTTT. The V gene is TRBV28, the J gene TRBJ1-5; D gene unclear. This CDR3 region has 16 residues. The V end was cut by 5 bases, the J end by 0 bases, with 14 bases between. CDR1 and CDR2 from the germline V gene are MDHEN and SYDVKM.

In this sample, this clone turned up once. The V and J genes are TRBV30 and TRBJ2-7; 10 positions agree with TRBD1. Germline V gene data show CDR1 as GTSNPN and CDR2 as SVGIG (reference sequence). CDR3 size: 13 residues. The V gene end was trimmed by 8 bases and the J gene end by 1 base; junction bases not matched to a gene: 5. The CDR3 sequence is CALGTGVSYEQYF. CDR3 coding DNA: TGTGCCCTTGGGACAGGGGTTTCCTACGAGCAGTACTTC.

The chain joins TRBV11-2 to TRBJ2-7; a weak D match, TRBD1 (6 bases). V was trimmed by 4 bases and J by 2 bases, leaving 12 bases between them. The CDR3 has 14 amino acids. Germline values: CDR1 SGHAT, CDR2 FQNNGV. The CDR3 nucleotides are TGTGCCAGCAGCTCCCCCAGGGGCGCCTACGAGCAGTACTTC. It yields the protein CASSSPRGAYEQYF. The complete variable domain, with remaining parts taken from reference TRBV11-2 and TRBJ2-7, reads EAGVAQSPRYKIIEKRQSVAFWCNPISGHATLYWYQQILGQGPKLLIQFQNNGVVDDSQLPKDRFSAERLKGVDSTLKIQPAKLEDSAVYLCASSSPRGAYEQYFGPGTRLTVT.

The chain links TRBV28 to TRBJ1-6, with a weak D call TRBD1 (5 bases). Trimming took off 7 bases at V and 14 bases at J, with 21 bases between the two ends. The germline V gene encodes CDR1 MDHEN and CDR2 SYDVKM. The length of the CDR3 is 14 residues. Written as DNA, the CDR3 is TGTGCCAGCAAACCCGGGACCCAGTTTGGGGCCCTCCACTTT. Translated: CASKPGTQFGALHF.

In its sample, this clone was seen once. Other DNA sequences in the same sample also yield this CDR3. V usage is TRBV7-2 and J usage is TRBJ2-7, with 7 bases that match TRBD2. Germline V lookup: CDR1 SGHTA, CDR2 FQGNSA. The CDR3 is 14 residues long. The J segment lost 2 bases and the V segment lost 1 base, leaving 2 bases of the junction unmatched. The CDR3 here is CASSLDGGTYEQYF. The CDR3 DNA reads TGTGCCAGCAGCTTAGACGGGGGGACCTACGAGCAGTACTTC. Combining the CDR3 with reference TRBV7-2 and TRBJ2-7 gives the whole variable domain GAGVSQSPSNKVTEKGKDVELRCDPISGHTALYWYRQSLGQGLEFLIYFQGNSAPDKSGLPSDRFSAERTGGSVSTLTIQRTQQEDSAVYLCASSLDGGTYEQYFGPGTRLTVT.

The chain couples TRBV19 to TRBJ1-6, with D maybe TRBD1 (6 bases). V was shortened by 4 bases and J by 6 bases, with 13 bases between the two germline ends. The germline CDR1 and CDR2 sequences are LNHDA and SQIVND (reference sequence). The CDR3 contains 15 residues. The CDR3 loop reads CASSRAGAINSPLHF. CDR3 in DNA: TGTGCCAGTAGTAGGGCAGGGGCCATTAATTCACCCCTCCACTTT.

The chain has TRBV28 and TRBJ1-2; D is unclear. The germline gives CDR1 MDHEN, CDR2 SYDVKM. The CDR3 totals 12 residues. Trimming left V 7 bases short and J 0 bases short, with 6 bases between. CDR3 coding DNA: TGTGCCAGCACCAAAACTAACTATGGCTACACCTTC. Residues: CASTKTNYGYTF.

The chain carries TRBV2 and TRBJ1-5; a possible D gene is TRBD1 (6 bases). The germline V gene encodes CDR1 SNHLY and CDR2 FYNNEI. V was pared by 6 bases and J by 4 bases, with 7 bases between. The CDR3 has 12 residues. CDR3 loop: CASRQGNQPQHF. CDR3 nucleotide sequence: TGTGCCAGCAGACAGGGTAATCAGCCCCAGCATTTT.

This clone was seen just once. The CDR3 is CASSPQLVSEQYF. CDR3 bases: TGTGCCAGCAGCCCCCAACTAGTATCCGAGCAGTACTTC. This rearrangement joins TRBV5-6 to TRBJ2-7; TRBD2 might be the D (5 bases). V was shortened by 4 bases and J by 6 bases, with 14 bases between the two germline ends. This CDR3 is 13 amino acids long. The germline V gene has CDR1 SGHDT and CDR2 YYEEEE.

A word on this clone: Other DNA sequences within the sample encode an identical CDR3. This chain joins TRBV30 and TRBJ1-1, with D perhaps TRBD1 (6 bases). This CDR3 contains 12 residues. Trimming shortened V by 3 bases and J by 5 bases, and 10 bases separated the two germline ends. Germline V gene data show CDR1 as GTSNPN and CDR2 as SVGIG (reference sequence). CDR3 sequence reads: CAWSRGGTEAFF. The CDR3 DNA follows: TGTGCCTGGAGCCGAGGGGGAACTGAAGCTTTCTTT.

This rearrangement joins TRBV11-2 to TRBJ2-3, with TRBD1 matching 7 bases. The CDR3 length is 15 residues. J gave up 2 bases and V 7 bases, and 9 bases lay outside the gene matches. Germline loops: CDR1 SGHAT, CDR2 FQNNGV. This CDR3 reads CASTPTGYSTDTQYF. As DNA, the CDR3 is TGTGCCAGCACCCCGACAGGGTATTCCACAGATACGCAGTATTTT.

As to this clone: In the same sample, other DNA sequences code for this CDR3. The gene calls are TRBV6-1 and TRBJ2-7; 7 nucleotides align to TRBD1. The J segment lost 0 bases and the V segment lost 7 bases, leaving 6 bases of the junction unmatched. The CDR3 extends over 14 amino acids. Per the germline V gene, CDR1 is MNHNS and CDR2 is SASEGT. The CDR3 spells CASTRDRSSYEQYF. Written as DNA, the CDR3 is TGTGCCAGCACCAGGGACAGAAGCTCCTACGAGCAGTACTTC.

The CDR3 nucleotides read TGTGCCAGCTCAACGATACGGGAGACCCAGTACTTC. This translates into CASSTIRETQYF. V is TRBV18 and J is TRBJ2-5; D is unresolved. Germline lookup yields CDR1 KGHSH and CDR2 LQKENI. This CDR3 is 12 amino acids long. The V and J ends lost 5 bases and 5 bases respectively, with 9 bases between them.

The chain couples TRBV4-1 to TRBJ2-7, with D maybe TRBD2 (5 bases). Per germline, CDR1 MGHRA and CDR2 YSYEKL. This CDR3 has 13 residues. The V gene lost 8 bases and the J gene lost 0 bases, with 11 bases spanning the gap. The CDR3 DNA follows: TGCGCCAGCCTAACGGGGAACTCCTACGAGCAGTACTTC. It is translated as CASLTGNSYEQYF.

The rearrangement joins TRBV7-2 to TRBJ2-3; 8 positions match TRBD2. J was trimmed by 2 bases and V by 4 bases; bases with no gene match: 11. Germline V gene data show CDR1 as SGHTA and CDR2 as FQGNSA. This CDR3 comprises 17 residues. The CDR3 sequence: CASSSKRRLAITDTQYF. The CDR3 nucleotides read TGTGCCAGCAGCTCCAAACGGAGACTAGCGATCACAGATACGCAGTATTTT.

The chain uses TRBV29-1 and TRBJ2-3, with TRBD2 matching 11 bases. The CDR3 runs 14 residues. Germline trimming cut 6 bases from V and 3 bases from J; bases unmatched to any gene: 5. Germline assignment: CDR1 SQVTM and CDR2 ANQGSEA. This CDR3 reads CSVETSGITDTQYF. The CDR3 nucleotides are TGCAGCGTCGAGACTAGCGGGATTACAGATACGCAGTATTTT.

The chain recombines TRBV7-8 with TRBJ2-7, with 7 bases identical to TRBD1. V dropped 0 bases and J dropped 3; count of bases not matched to a gene: 8. The CDR3 is made up of 16 amino acids. Germline loops: CDR1 SGHVS, CDR2 FQNEAQ. CDR3 in amino acids: CASSLALQGLGYEQYF. CDR3 coding DNA: TGTGCCAGCAGCTTAGCGCTACAGGGGTTAGGCTACGAGCAGTACTTC.